A selection of T cell receptor beta chains follows, all from one sample in a study of cytotoxic CD8 clonotypes in ibrutinib-treated CLL. The method was immunoSEQ multiplex PCR; TCRdb's version includes in-frame clones alone and lacks a portion of them. The repertoire holds about 140,000 clones, with more than 85% as singletons. Specimen: PBMCs, collected after 12 months of ibrutinib treatment. The receptors here all came from a human donor with chronic lymphocytic leukemia. Both conserved end residues are part of each CDR3. D genes are given only for firm matches.

CDR3aa: CASSQEVTSIGYEQYF
d_gene: TRBD2
len: 16
v_gene: TRBV4-3

CDR3aa: CASSVGGAGYNEQFF
d_gene: -
len: 15
v_gene: TRBV9

CDR3aa: CASSSDRGSSEQYF
d_gene: TRBD1
len: 14
v_gene: TRBV7-9

CDR3aa: CASSTLPTSGGNEQYF
d_gene: TRBD2
len: 16
v_gene: TRBV5-1

CDR3aa: CASIRDGSDTEAFF
d_gene: -
len: 14
v_gene: TRBV6-5

CDR3aa: CASSLDLGAAYEQYF
d_gene: -
len: 15
v_gene: TRBV11-2

CDR3aa: CASRPGISGELFF
d_gene: -
len: 13
v_gene: TRBV27

CDR3aa: CASSLRASGRNEQFF
d_gene: TRBD2
len: 15
v_gene: TRBV28

CDR3aa: CASSQSRTGSRNEQFF
d_gene: TRBD1
len: 16
v_gene: TRBV11-3

CDR3aa: CASSLDQGSPDSTF
d_gene: -
len: 14
v_gene: TRBV7-9

CDR3aa: CASNRPGEYYGYTF
d_gene: -
len: 14
v_gene: TRBV19

CDR3aa: CASSIVSSGSYEQYF
d_gene: TRBD2
len: 15
v_gene: TRBV19

CDR3aa: CASSQDVGREGIGQYF
d_gene: TRBD2
len: 16
v_gene: TRBV4-3

CDR3aa: CASRVEGNTDTQYF
d_gene: -
len: 14
v_gene: TRBV2